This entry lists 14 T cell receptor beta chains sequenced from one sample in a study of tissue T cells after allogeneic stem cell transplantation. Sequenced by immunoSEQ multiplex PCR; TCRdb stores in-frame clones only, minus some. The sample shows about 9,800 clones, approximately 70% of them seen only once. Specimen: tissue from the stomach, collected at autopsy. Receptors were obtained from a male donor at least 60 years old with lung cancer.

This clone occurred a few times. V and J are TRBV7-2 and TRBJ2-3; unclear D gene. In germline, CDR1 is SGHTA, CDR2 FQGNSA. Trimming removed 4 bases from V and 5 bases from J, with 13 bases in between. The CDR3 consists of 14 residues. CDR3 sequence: CASSSAQRGDTQYF. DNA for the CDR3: TGTGCCAGCAGCTCCGCCCAGCGAGGAGATACGCAGTATTTT. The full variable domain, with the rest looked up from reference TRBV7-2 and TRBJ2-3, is GAGVSQSPSNKVTEKGKDVELRCDPISGHTALYWYRQSLGQGLEFLIYFQGNSAPDKSGLPSDRFSAERTGGSVSTLTIQRTQQEDSAVYLCASSSAQRGDTQYFGPGTRLTVL.

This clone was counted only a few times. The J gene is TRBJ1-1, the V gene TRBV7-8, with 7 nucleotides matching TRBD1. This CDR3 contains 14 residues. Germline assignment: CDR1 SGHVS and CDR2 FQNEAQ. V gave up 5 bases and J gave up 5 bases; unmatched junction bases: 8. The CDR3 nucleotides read TGTGCCAGCAGCGCGCAGGGGGGGGAAACTGAAGCTTTCTTT. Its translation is CASSAQGGETEAFF. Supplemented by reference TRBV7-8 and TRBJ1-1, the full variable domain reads GAGVSQSPRYKVAKRGQDVALRCDPISGHVSLFWYQQALGQGPEFLTYFQNEAQLDKSGLPSDRFFAERPEGSVSTLKIQRTQQEDSAVYLCASSAQGGETEAFFGQGTRLTVV.

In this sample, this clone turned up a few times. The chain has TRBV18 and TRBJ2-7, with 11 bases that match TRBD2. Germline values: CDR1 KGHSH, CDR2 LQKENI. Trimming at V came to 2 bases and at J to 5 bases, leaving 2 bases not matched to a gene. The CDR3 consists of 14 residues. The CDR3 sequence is CASSPLLAGDEQYF. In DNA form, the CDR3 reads TGTGCCAGCTCACCATTACTAGCGGGAGACGAGCAGTACTTC.

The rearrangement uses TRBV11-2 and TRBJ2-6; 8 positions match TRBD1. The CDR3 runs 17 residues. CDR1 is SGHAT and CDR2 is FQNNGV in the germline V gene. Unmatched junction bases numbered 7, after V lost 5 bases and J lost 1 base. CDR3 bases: TGTGCCAGCAGCCTGGGACAGGCCCTTTCTGGGGCCAACGTCCTGACTTTC. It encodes CASSLGQALSGANVLTF.

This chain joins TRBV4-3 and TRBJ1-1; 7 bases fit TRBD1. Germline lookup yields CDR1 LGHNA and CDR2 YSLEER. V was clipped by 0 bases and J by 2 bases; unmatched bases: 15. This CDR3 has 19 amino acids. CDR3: CASSQDPGGGSALNTEAFF. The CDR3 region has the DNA TGCGCCAGCAGCCAAGATCCAGGGGGGGGATCCGCCCTAAACACTGAAGCTTTCTTT.

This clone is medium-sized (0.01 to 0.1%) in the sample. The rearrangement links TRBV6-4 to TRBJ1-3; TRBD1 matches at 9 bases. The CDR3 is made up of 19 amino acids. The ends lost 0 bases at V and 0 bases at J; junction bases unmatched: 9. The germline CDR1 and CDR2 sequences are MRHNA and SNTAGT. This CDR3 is CASSDSRKDRGSSGNTIYF. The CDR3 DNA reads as TGTGCCAGCAGTGACTCGCGTAAGGACAGGGGAAGCTCTGGAAACACCATATATTTT.

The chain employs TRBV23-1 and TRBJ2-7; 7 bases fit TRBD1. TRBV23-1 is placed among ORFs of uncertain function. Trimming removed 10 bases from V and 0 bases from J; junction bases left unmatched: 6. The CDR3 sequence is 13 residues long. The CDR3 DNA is TGCGCCACCTCGACAGGGAGCTCCTACGAGCAGTACTTC. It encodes CATSTGSSYEQYF.

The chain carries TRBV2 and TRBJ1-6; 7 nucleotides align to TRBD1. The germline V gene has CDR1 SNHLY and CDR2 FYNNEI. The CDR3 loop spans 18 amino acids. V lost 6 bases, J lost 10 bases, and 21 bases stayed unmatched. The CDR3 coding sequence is TGTGCCAGCAGCGGCCCCAGACAGGGCCCTATCCTGAACTCACCCCTCCACTTT. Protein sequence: CASSGPRQGPILNSPLHF.

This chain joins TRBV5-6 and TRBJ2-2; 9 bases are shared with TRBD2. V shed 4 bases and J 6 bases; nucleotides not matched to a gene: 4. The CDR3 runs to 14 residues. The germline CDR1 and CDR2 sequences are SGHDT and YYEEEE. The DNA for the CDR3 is TGTGCCAGCAGCCCGGGACTAGCCCCCGGGGAGCTGTTTTTT. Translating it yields CASSPGLAPGELFF.

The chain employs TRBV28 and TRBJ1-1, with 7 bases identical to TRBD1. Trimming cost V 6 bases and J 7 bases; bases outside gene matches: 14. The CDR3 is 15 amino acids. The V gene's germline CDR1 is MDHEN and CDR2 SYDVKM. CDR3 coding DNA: TGTGCCAGCAGGCGGAGTGACAGGGATTTAAGTGAAGCTTTCTTT. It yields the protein CASRRSDRDLSEAFF. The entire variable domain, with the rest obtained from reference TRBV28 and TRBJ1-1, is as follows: DVKVTQSSRYLVKRTGEKVFLECVQDMDHENMFWYRQDPGLGLRLIYFSYDVKMKEKGDIPEGYSVSREKKERFSLILESASTNQTSMYLCASRRSDRDLSEAFFGQGTRLTVV.

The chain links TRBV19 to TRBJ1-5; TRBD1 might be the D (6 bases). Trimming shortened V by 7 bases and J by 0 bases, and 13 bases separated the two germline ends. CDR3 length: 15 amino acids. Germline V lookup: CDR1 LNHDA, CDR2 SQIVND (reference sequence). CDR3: CASTLRGDSNQPQHF. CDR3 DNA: TGTGCCAGTACCCTAAGGGGGGATAGCAATCAGCCCCAGCATTTT.

CDR3 sequence: CASSFHTDREQYF. CDR3 coding DNA: TGTGCCAGCAGCTTCCACACAGATCGGGAGCAGTACTTC. The chain has TRBV11-2 and TRBJ2-7; no reliable D call. CDR3 length: 13 residues. Germline CDR1 is SGHAT and CDR2 is FQNNGV. Trimming took 3 bases from V and 7 from J, leaving 13 bases between them.

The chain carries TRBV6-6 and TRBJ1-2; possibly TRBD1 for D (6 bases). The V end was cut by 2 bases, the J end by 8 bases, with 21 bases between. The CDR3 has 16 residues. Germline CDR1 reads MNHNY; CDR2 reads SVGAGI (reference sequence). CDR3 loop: CASSYAGEGGGWGYTF. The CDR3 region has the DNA TGTGCCAGCAGTTACGCCGGGGAAGGGGGTGGCTGGGGCTACACCTTC.

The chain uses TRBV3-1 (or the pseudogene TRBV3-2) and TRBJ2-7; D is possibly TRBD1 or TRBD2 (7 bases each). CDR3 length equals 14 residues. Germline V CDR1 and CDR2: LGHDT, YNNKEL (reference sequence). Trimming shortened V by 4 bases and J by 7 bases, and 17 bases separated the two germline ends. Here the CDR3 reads CASSPDREAGEQYF. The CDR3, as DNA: TGTGCCAGCAGCCCCGACAGGGAAGCGGGGGAGCAGTACTTC.